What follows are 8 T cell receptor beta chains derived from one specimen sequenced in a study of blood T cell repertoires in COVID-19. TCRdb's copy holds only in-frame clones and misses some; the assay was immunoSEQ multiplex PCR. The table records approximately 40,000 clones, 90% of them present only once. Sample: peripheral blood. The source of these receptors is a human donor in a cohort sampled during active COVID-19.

DNA for the CDR3: TGTGCCATCAGTGAGGCAGGGGATTTGGAAAAACTGTTTTTT. Amino acid sequence: CAISEAGDLEKLFF. V and J are TRBV10-3 and TRBJ1-4, with D possibly being TRBD1 (6 bases). Germline CDR1 is ENHRY and CDR2 is SYGVKD. The V and J ends lost 2 bases and 8 bases respectively, with 12 bases between them. The CDR3 has 14 residues.

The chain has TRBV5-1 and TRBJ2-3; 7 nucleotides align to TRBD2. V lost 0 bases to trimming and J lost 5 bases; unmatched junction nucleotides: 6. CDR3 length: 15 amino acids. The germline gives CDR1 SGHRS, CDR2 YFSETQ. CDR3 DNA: TGCGCCAGCAGCTTGGCGGGAGGCCCGATAGATACGCAGTATTTT. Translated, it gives CASSLAGGPIDTQYF.

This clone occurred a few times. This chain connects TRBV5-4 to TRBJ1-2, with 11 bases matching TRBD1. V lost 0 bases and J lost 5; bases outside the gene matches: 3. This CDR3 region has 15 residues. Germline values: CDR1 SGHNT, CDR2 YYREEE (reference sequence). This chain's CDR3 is CASSLAGQGAYGYTF. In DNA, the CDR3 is TGTGCCAGCAGCTTGGCCGGACAGGGGGCTTATGGCTACACCTTC.

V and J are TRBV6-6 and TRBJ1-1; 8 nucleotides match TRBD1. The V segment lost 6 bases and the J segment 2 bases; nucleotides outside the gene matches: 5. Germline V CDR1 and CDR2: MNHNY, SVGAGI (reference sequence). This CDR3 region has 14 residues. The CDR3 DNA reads TGTGCCAGCAGCATCGGACAGGGCAACACTGAAGCTTTCTTT. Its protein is CASSIGQGNTEAFF.

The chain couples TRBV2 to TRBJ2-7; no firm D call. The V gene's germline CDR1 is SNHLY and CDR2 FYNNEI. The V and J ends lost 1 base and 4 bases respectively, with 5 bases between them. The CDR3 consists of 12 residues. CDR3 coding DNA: TGTGCCAGCAGTGAAGAGGAGTACGAGCAGTACTTC. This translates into CASSEEEYEQYF.

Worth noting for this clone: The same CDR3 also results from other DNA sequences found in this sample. Written as DNA, the CDR3 is TGTGCCAGCTCACCTCCCTCGTCCTACGAGCAGTACTTC. This sequence encodes CASSPPSSYEQYF. The chain employs TRBV18 and TRBJ2-7, with D unclear. From germline, CDR1 is KGHSH and CDR2 LQKENI. Trimming cost V 3 bases and J 1 base, with 7 bases left between them. The CDR3 consists of 13 residues.

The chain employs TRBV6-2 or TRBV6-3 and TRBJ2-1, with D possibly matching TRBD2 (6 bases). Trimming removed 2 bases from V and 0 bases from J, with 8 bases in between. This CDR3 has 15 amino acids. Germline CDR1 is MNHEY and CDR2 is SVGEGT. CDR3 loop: CASSYDGSSYNEQFF. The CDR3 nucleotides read TGTGCCAGCAGTTACGACGGGAGCTCCTACAATGAGCAGTTCTTC.

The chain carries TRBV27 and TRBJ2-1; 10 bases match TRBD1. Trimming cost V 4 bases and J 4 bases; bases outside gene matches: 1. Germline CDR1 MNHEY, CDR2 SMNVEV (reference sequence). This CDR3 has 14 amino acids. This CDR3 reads CASSWGQGYNEQFF. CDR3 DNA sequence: TGTGCCAGCAGTTGGGGACAGGGGTACAATGAGCAGTTCTTC.